The next 30 T cell receptor beta chains were all read from a single sample in a study of cytomegalovirus exposure and HLA in healthy donors. Assay: immunoSEQ multiplex PCR; the TCRdb copy retains only in-frame clones and omits some. The data hold some 75,000 clones, with 95% to 97% observed a single time. Sequenced sample: PBMCs. The receptors shown here come from a woman aged 18-29 years in good health and CMV-seronegative.

Here the CDR3 reads CASSLRDRGSWGNQPQHF. The CDR3 DNA reads TGTGCCAGCAGCTTAAGGGACAGGGGATCTTGGGGCAATCAGCCCCAGCATTTT. J is TRBJ1-5 and V is TRBV7-8; 10 bases match TRBD1. The CDR3 totals 18 residues. The germline V gene encodes CDR1 SGHVS and CDR2 FQNEAQ. Trimming at V came to 2 bases and at J to 2 bases, leaving 9 bases not matched to a gene. The full variable domain, with the rest looked up from reference TRBV7-8 and TRBJ1-5, is GAGVSQSPRYKVAKRGQDVALRCDPISGHVSLFWYQQALGQGPEFLTYFQNEAQLDKSGLPSDRFFAERPEGSVSTLKIQRTQQEDSAVYLCASSLRDRGSWGNQPQHFGDGTRLSIL.

The rearrangement uses TRBV6-1 and TRBJ1-2; TRBD1 aligns across 10 bases. The CDR3 runs 14 residues. V was clipped by 3 bases and J by 3 bases; unmatched bases: 1. Per the germline V gene, CDR1 is MNHNS and CDR2 is SASEGT. Here the CDR3 DNA reads TGTGCCAGCAGTGAGACAGGGGGCTACTATGGCTACACCTTC. As protein: CASSETGGYYGYTF.

A remark on this clone: Relative to the germline gene, one junction end is altered; a read error may explain this. The V gene is TRBV10-1, the J gene TRBJ2-2, with 7 nucleotides matching TRBD2. The CDR3 covers 14 residues. Germline CDR1 reads WNHNN; CDR2 reads SYGVQD (reference sequence). In DNA form, the CDR3 reads TGCGCCACCAGTCGAGGGGAGGGTGCCGGGGAGCTGTTTTTT. Amino acids: CATSRGEGAGELFF.

V and J are TRBV5-1 and TRBJ1-5, with 8 bases lining up with TRBD1. From germline, CDR1 is SGHRS and CDR2 YFSETQ. The CDR3 totals 15 residues. The ends lost 5 bases at V and 4 bases at J; junction bases unmatched: 8. CDR3 sequence reads: CASRPGTGLNQPQHF. The CDR3 coding sequence is TGCGCCAGCAGGCCCGGGACAGGCCTAAATCAGCCCCAGCATTTT.

The chain links TRBV6-5 to TRBJ1-2; D gene ambiguous. The V gene lost 5 bases and the J gene lost 7 bases, with 8 bases spanning the gap. The CDR3 totals 11 residues. Germline V lookup: CDR1 MNHEY, CDR2 SVGAGI. CDR3 loop: CASSRNSGYTF. CDR3 bases: TGTGCCAGCAGTCGTAACAGTGGCTACACCTTC.

This CDR3 reads CASRPGQGPYGYTF. For the CDR3, the DNA is TGTGCCAGCAGACCCGGACAGGGTCCCTATGGCTACACCTTC. The chain links TRBV6-5 to TRBJ1-2; 8 positions match TRBD1. Germline loops: CDR1 MNHEY, CDR2 SVGAGI. With V trimmed by 6 bases and J by 4 bases, 7 bases remained unmatched. CDR3 length: 14 residues.

J is TRBJ1-6 and V is TRBV27; D is perhaps TRBD1 (6 bases). Looked up from germline, CDR1 is MNHEY and CDR2 is SMNVEV (reference sequence). V shed 3 bases and J shed 7 bases, with 10 bases lying between them. The CDR3 runs 14 residues. The CDR3, as DNA: TGTGCCAGCAGTTTCGACAGGTTAAATTCACCCCTCCACTTT. It encodes CASSFDRLNSPLHF.

The chain carries TRBV6-1 and TRBJ2-3; D is possibly TRBD2 (6 bases). This CDR3 contains 17 residues. CDR1 is MNHNS, CDR2 SASEGT, per germline. Between the trimmed V and J ends, which lost 1 base and 1 base, there was a span of 15 bases. The CDR3 loop reads CASSEEVVGGGTDTQYF. The DNA of the CDR3 is TGTGCCAGCAGTGAAGAAGTCGTGGGGGGTGGCACAGATACGCAGTATTTT.

The chain uses TRBV4-1 and TRBJ2-7; possible D gene TRBD2, 5 bases. Trimming removed 0 bases at V and 2 bases at J, with 17 bases between. Germline loops: CDR1 MGHRA, CDR2 YSYEKL. The CDR3 is made up of 17 amino acids. CDR3 sequence reads: CASSQELGIALPYEQYF. For the CDR3, the DNA is TGCGCCAGCAGCCAAGAGCTCGGGATAGCACTCCCCTACGAGCAGTACTTC.

CDR3 nucleotide sequence: TGTGCCAGCAGCTTTACCGCTAGCGGGAGTAATGAGCAGTTCTTC. It encodes CASSFTASGSNEQFF. This chain connects TRBV7-2 to TRBJ2-1; 10 positions match TRBD2. The CDR3 runs to 15 residues. Trimming at V came to 3 bases and at J to 7 bases, leaving 6 bases not matched to a gene. Germline V CDR1 and CDR2: SGHTA, FQGNSA.

The rearrangement uses TRBV14 and TRBJ2-5; 8 bases line up with TRBD2. Germline loops: CDR1 SGHDN, CDR2 FVKESK. There are 18 residues in the CDR3. V lost 0 bases to trimming and J lost 4 bases; unmatched junction nucleotides: 13. The CDR3 protein is CASSQDRPVVAGTETQYF. The CDR3 DNA sequence: TGTGCCAGCAGCCAAGATCGCCCCGTGGTAGCGGGAACAGAGACCCAGTACTTC. Using reference TRBV14 and TRBJ2-5 for the parts outside the CDR3, the full variable domain is EAGVTQFPSHSVIEKGQTVTLRCDPISGHDNLYWYRRVMGKEIKFLLHFVKESKQDESGMPNNRFLAERTGGTYSTLKVQPAELEDSGVYFCASSQDRPVVAGTETQYFGPGTRLLVL.

The rearrangement joins TRBV2 to TRBJ2-1; D uncertain. The CDR3 length is 14 residues. V lost 6 bases and J 10 bases, leaving 19 bases between the germline ends. CDR1 is SNHLY, CDR2 FYNNEI, per germline. The CDR3 nucleotides read TGTGCCAGCAGCAGGAACCACCTCCTTGGGGAGCAGTTCTTC. Translation gives CASSRNHLLGEQFF.

This rearrangement joins TRBV27 to TRBJ2-1, with D maybe TRBD1 (6 bases). This CDR3 has 15 amino acids. In germline, CDR1 is MNHEY, CDR2 SMNVEV (reference sequence). With 7 bases removed from V and 1 base from J, the gap between germline ends came to 14 bases. In DNA form, the CDR3 reads TGTGCCAGCAAGTACCGGACAGCTTCCTACAATGAGCAGTTCTTC. It specifies CASKYRTASYNEQFF.

The chain joins TRBV9 to TRBJ1-1; D perhaps matches TRBD1 (6 bases). Trimming pared 4 bases from V and 0 bases from J, leaving 13 bases between. This CDR3 is 15 amino acids long. Germline assignment: CDR1 SGDLS and CDR2 YYNGEE. The CDR3 DNA sequence: TGTGCCAGCAGCCGAGGAGGGGGGGTGAACACTGAAGCTTTCTTT. This gives the protein CASSRGGGVNTEAFF.

Only one count was recorded for this clone. The V and J genes are TRBV28 and TRBJ1-5; TRBD1 agrees at 9 bases. Germline V gives CDR1 MDHEN, CDR2 SYDVKM. The CDR3 runs to 16 residues. The V and J ends lost 7 bases and 3 bases, in that order; junction bases with no gene match: 10. CDR3 protein: CASTEQGARVNQPQHF. Here the CDR3 DNA reads TGTGCCAGCACTGAACAGGGGGCGAGGGTCAATCAGCCCCAGCATTTT.

This clone appeared once. The V call is TRBV20-1, the J call TRBJ1-2; 12 bases map to TRBD1. The length of the CDR3 is 11 residues. With V trimmed by 5 bases and J by 8 bases, 0 bases remained unmatched. Germline values: CDR1 DFQATT, CDR2 SNEGSKA (reference sequence). In nucleotides, the CDR3 is TGCAGTGCTGGGACAGGGGGCGGCTACACCTTC. Protein sequence: CSAGTGGGYTF.

V usage is TRBV7-9 and J usage is TRBJ2-1; 7 bases are shared with TRBD1. This CDR3 region has 15 residues. Germline CDR1 and CDR2: SEHNR and FQNEAQ (reference sequence). Unmatched junction bases numbered 7, after V lost 0 bases and J lost 8 bases. CDR3 DNA: TGTGCCAGCAGCTTAGCCGAGACAGGGAGAGATGAGCAGTTCTTC. It encodes CASSLAETGRDEQFF.

This chain connects TRBV11-2 to TRBJ2-3, with D perhaps TRBD1 (6 bases). Deletions cut 1 base from V and 7 bases from J, with 21 bases between. Germline-derived CDR1 and CDR2 are SGHAT and FQNNGV. The CDR3 is made up of 17 amino acids. The CDR3 is CASSLVLQGSLSHTQYF. The DNA for the CDR3 is TGTGCCAGCAGCTTAGTACTGCAGGGGTCCTTAAGTCATACGCAGTATTTT.

The J gene is TRBJ2-5, the V gene TRBV5-1, with 7 nucleotides matching TRBD1. This CDR3 is 16 amino acids long. Germline V gives CDR1 SGHRS, CDR2 YFSETQ. J was trimmed by 2 bases and V by 0 bases; bases with no gene match: 7. DNA of the CDR3: TGCGCCAGCAGCTTGGAACGACAGGGTCCTCAAGAGACCCAGTACTTC. Protein sequence: CASSLERQGPQETQYF.

V and J are TRBV7-9 and TRBJ2-7, with a weak D call TRBD2 (5 bases). The CDR3 is 16 residues long. V lost 5 bases and J 4 bases, leaving 21 bases between the germline ends. Germline CDR1 and CDR2: SEHNR and FQNEAQ (reference sequence). CDR3 sequence (DNA): TGTGCCAGCAGCCGGAACCCGGGAACGAAGGAATACGAGCAGTACTTC. This encodes CASSRNPGTKEYEQYF.

This clone was seen a single time. This chain links TRBV7-9 with TRBJ2-7; D is possibly TRBD2 (6 bases). This CDR3 has 13 amino acids. V lost 2 bases to trimming and J lost 4 bases, with 9 bases between them. The germline CDR1 and CDR2 sequences are SEHNR and FQNEAQ (reference sequence). CDR3 loop: CASSLRDSYEQYF. CDR3 DNA: TGTGCCAGCAGCTTAAGGGACTCTTACGAGCAGTACTTC.

The chain carries TRBV2 and TRBJ1-2; a possible D gene is TRBD1 (5 bases). V dropped 9 bases and J dropped 3 bases, with 14 bases sitting between them. Germline lookup yields CDR1 SNHLY and CDR2 FYNNEI. This CDR3 contains 13 residues. The CDR3 DNA sequence: TGTGCCAGACAAGACAGACCGCACTATGGCTACACCTTC. It is translated as CARQDRPHYGYTF.

The chain has TRBV27 and TRBJ2-1; possibly TRBD2 for D (5 bases). With 2 bases removed from V and 9 bases from J, the gap between germline ends came to 14 bases. In germline, CDR1 is MNHEY, CDR2 SMNVEV (reference sequence). The CDR3 runs 14 residues. The CDR3 loop reads CASSLNQGEGEQFF. The CDR3 region has the DNA TGTGCCAGCAGTTTAAATCAAGGAGAGGGTGAGCAGTTCTTC.

This rearrangement joins TRBV27 to TRBJ2-2, with 9 bases identical to TRBD1. The germline gives CDR1 MNHEY, CDR2 SMNVEV (reference sequence). This CDR3 region has 16 residues. Trimming cost V 3 bases and J 7 bases; bases outside gene matches: 9. CDR3 sequence (DNA): TGTGCCAGCAGTTTCCTCCGAACAGGGGGCGGCGGGGAGCTGTTTTTT. Protein product: CASSFLRTGGGGELFF.

This clone has more than one count but fewer than ten. The chain joins TRBV15 to TRBJ2-3, with 7 nucleotides matching TRBD2. CDR1 is LNHNV and CDR2 is YYDKDF in the germline V gene (reference sequence). J gave up 2 bases and V 0 bases, and 8 bases lay outside the gene matches. The CDR3 has 17 amino acids. The CDR3 loop is CATSRDRGAGPTDTQYF. The DNA of the CDR3 is TGTGCCACCAGCAGAGATCGGGGAGCGGGACCCACAGATACGCAGTATTTT.

The CDR3 reads CAIRNGGTVSYEQYF. The DNA of the CDR3 is TGTGCCATCAGGAATGGCGGGACAGTTTCCTACGAGCAGTACTTC. The chain joins TRBV10-3 to TRBJ2-7, with a possible D match to TRBD1 (7 bases). Germline assignment: CDR1 ENHRY and CDR2 SYGVKD. V was trimmed by 6 bases and J by 1 base, leaving 16 bases between them. CDR3 size: 15 residues.

The CDR3 sequence: CAWSTGGIPEAFF. The CDR3 nucleotides read TGTGCCTGGTCTACAGGGGGCATCCCCGAAGCTTTCTTT. The rearrangement joins TRBV30 to TRBJ1-1, with 9 bases aligning to TRBD1. The CDR3 runs 13 residues. Germline trimming cut 5 bases from V and 8 bases from J; bases unmatched to any gene: 9. CDR1 and CDR2 from the germline V gene are GTSNPN and SVGIG (reference sequence).

This chain uses TRBV15 with TRBJ2-5, with TRBD2 identical over 10 bases. Trimming at V came to 8 bases and at J to 5 bases, leaving 11 bases not matched to a gene. Per the germline V gene, CDR1 is LNHNV and CDR2 is YYDKDF (reference sequence). There are 15 residues in the CDR3. The DNA of the CDR3 is TGTGCCACCCGGGCTAGCGGGAGTTTGGGGGAGACCCAGTACTTC. As protein: CATRASGSLGETQYF.

The CDR3 reads CASSLGVGSSYNEQFF. The CDR3 DNA reads as TGCGCCAGCAGTCTTGGGGTGGGGAGCTCCTACAATGAGCAGTTCTTC. This sequence joins TRBV5-1 and TRBJ2-1, with D perhaps TRBD2 (5 bases). The V gene's germline CDR1 is SGHRS and CDR2 YFSETQ. V was shortened by 5 bases and J by 0 bases, with 15 bases between the two germline ends. The CDR3 totals 16 residues.

The rearrangement joins TRBV5-4 to TRBJ2-1; D gene ambiguous. Trimming stripped 4 bases from V and 8 bases from J, with 13 bases between. The CDR3 loop spans 13 amino acids. Germline CDR1 and CDR2: SGHNT and YYREEE (reference sequence). In DNA, the CDR3 is TGTGCCAGCAGCCTGGCGTTTAACTATGAGCAGTTCTTC. This sequence encodes CASSLAFNYEQFF.